This entry lists 26 T cell receptor beta chains sequenced from one sample in a study of metastatic and nonmetastatic thyroid tumors. Patients had received no treatment of any kind before thyroid surgery. MiXCR re-clonotyped the PCR reads for TCRdb. The sample lists about 11,000 clones, around 30% occurring once. Material for sequencing was tumor tissue. These receptors were collected from a male donor with papillary thyroid cancer or a benign thyroid nodule (not recorded which). Some clones in this sample may be carry-over from other donors' samples.

This clone was seen repeatedly, ten times or more. The V gene is TRBV18, the J gene TRBJ2-3; 12 positions match TRBD2. The CDR3 is 17 amino acids. Germline V lookup: CDR1 KGHSH, CDR2 LQKENI. Trimming removed 1 base from V and 5 bases from J; junction bases left unmatched: 7. The CDR3 loop reads CASSPRLAGGPRDTQYF. CDR3 DNA: TGTGCCAGCTCACCACGTCTAGCGGGAGGGCCGAGAGATACGCAGTATTTT.

Sample share makes this clone medium-sized (0.01 to 0.1%). The chain is built from TRBV27 and TRBJ2-3; D perhaps matches TRBD1 (5 bases). Germline values: CDR1 MNHEY, CDR2 SMNVEV (reference sequence). Trimming removed 0 bases at V and 0 bases at J, with 10 bases between. This CDR3 is 16 amino acids long. As DNA, the CDR3 is TGTGCCAGCAGTTTATCAGGGGTTTCTAGCACAGATACGCAGTATTTT. Translation gives CASSLSGVSSTDTQYF.

The V call is TRBV11-1, the J call TRBJ1-1; no clear D gene. Germline CDR1 SGHAT, CDR2 FQDESV (reference sequence). This CDR3 has 13 residues. V lost 5 bases and J 1 base, leaving 8 bases between the germline ends. As DNA, the CDR3 is TGTGCCAGCAGCGAGCCTCCGAACACTGAAGCTTTCTTT. Its translation: CASSEPPNTEAFF.

This clone was observed many times. This specimen includes other DNA sequences encoding the same CDR3. The rearrangement links TRBV30 to TRBJ1-1; D remains ambiguous. The V end lost 2 bases, the J end lost 9 bases, and 10 bases lay between the germline ends. Germline-derived CDR1 and CDR2 are GTSNPN and SVGIG (reference sequence). This CDR3 is built from 11 residues. Here the CDR3 DNA reads TGTGCCTGGAGTCCAGTAGTGAAAGCTTTCTTT. As protein: CAWSPVVKAFF.

By sample share, this clone is medium-sized. The CDR3 loop reads CASSPTSSLTGAYEQYV. The CDR3 coding sequence is TGCGCCAGCAGCCCTACCTCTTCCCTGACAGGGGCCTACGAGCAGTACGTC. The chain is built from TRBV5-1 and TRBJ2-7; 8 nucleotides line up with TRBD1. The CDR3 is made up of 17 amino acids. Germline-derived CDR1 and CDR2 are SGHRS and YFSETQ. J lost 2 bases, V lost 4 bases, and 14 bases had no gene match.

This clone appeared many times. A much larger clone differs by one base, so this may be a read error. Distinct nucleotide sequences in the sample also encode this CDR3. The chain couples TRBV10-1 to TRBJ2-3; the match to TRBD2 covers 7 bases. Germline V gene data show CDR1 as WNHNN and CDR2 as SYGVQD (reference sequence). The CDR3 is 15 amino acids. Trimming at V came to 5 bases and at J to 2 bases, leaving 7 bases not matched to a gene. The CDR3 reads CASSTGTSATDTQYF. Here the CDR3 DNA reads TGCGCCAGCAGTACCGGTACTAGCGCCACAGATACGCAGTATTTT.

Only a few counts were recorded for this clone. The chain recombines TRBV6-1 with TRBJ2-2, with D uncertain. Trimming shortened V by 10 bases and J by 6 bases, and 6 bases separated the two germline ends. This CDR3 has 10 amino acids. The germline V gene encodes CDR1 MNHNS and CDR2 SASEGT. The chain's CDR3 is CATGAGELFF. CDR3 in DNA: TGTGCCACCGGCGCCGGGGAGCTGTTTTTT.

There are many counts of this clone. The chain's CDR3 is CASSAQGATGELFF. The CDR3 DNA is TGTGCCAGCTCAGCACAGGGTGCCACCGGGGAGCTGTTTTTT. The V and J genes are TRBV18 and TRBJ2-2, with a weak D call TRBD1 (6 bases). Between the trimmed V and J ends, which lost 5 bases and 4 bases, there was a span of 11 bases. The germline V gene has CDR1 KGHSH and CDR2 LQKENI. The CDR3 length is 14 residues.

This clone was seen repeatedly, ten times or more. This chain links TRBV20-1 with TRBJ2-3, with TRBD2 identical over 11 bases. In germline, CDR1 is DFQATT, CDR2 SNEGSKA (reference sequence). This CDR3 has 17 amino acids. CDR3 sequence: CTPLGGTSGSGTDTQYF. CDR3 nucleotide sequence: TGCACCCCGCTGGGGGGAACTAGCGGGAGCGGTACAGATACGCAGTATTTT.

In its sample, this clone is medium-sized. The rearrangement links TRBV7-9 to TRBJ2-7; TRBD1 matches at 8 bases. The V and J ends lost 5 bases and 1 base, in that order; junction bases with no gene match: 7. This CDR3 comprises 15 residues. In germline, CDR1 is SEHNR, CDR2 FQNEAQ (reference sequence). The chain's CDR3 is CASSPQGATSYEQYF. The CDR3 DNA sequence: TGTGCCAGCAGCCCCCAGGGGGCAACTTCCTACGAGCAGTACTTC.

This clone was counted a single time. V is TRBV7-9 and J is TRBJ2-7; D is perhaps TRBD1 (5 bases). The CDR3 runs to 15 residues. Germline CDR1 is SEHNR and CDR2 is FQNEAQ (reference sequence). The V end was cut by 4 bases, the J end by 2 bases, with 15 bases between. CDR3 sequence: CASSSGQGSPYEQYF. The CDR3 DNA follows: TGTGCCAGCAGCTCAGGACAAGGGTCTCCCTACGAGCAGTACTTC.

The V gene is TRBV6-1, the J gene TRBJ2-7; no reliable D call. The CDR3 contains 13 residues. V was trimmed by 6 bases and J by 2 bases, leaving 11 bases between them. Germline V lookup: CDR1 MNHNS, CDR2 SASEGT. The CDR3, as DNA: TGTGCCAGCAGGGAGACATCAGCCTACGAGCAGTACTTC. It codes for CASRETSAYEQYF.

Only a few counts were recorded for this clone. A read error is possible here, since a much larger clone lies one base away. The rearrangement uses TRBV3-1 and TRBJ1-1, with TRBD1 matching over 7 bases. The CDR3 loop spans 16 amino acids. Germline V CDR1 and CDR2: LGHDT, YNNKEL (reference sequence). CDR3 sequence reads: CASSQDRLDRNTEASF. CDR3 bases: TGTGCCAGCAGCCAAGATCGATTGGACAGGAACACTGAAGCTTCCTTT.

This clone is categorized as medium-sized (0.01 to 0.1%). This sequence joins TRBV11-2 and TRBJ1-2; D call uncertain. V was clipped by 0 bases and J by 4 bases, with 9 bases between them. Germline V gene lookup returns CDR1 SGHAT and CDR2 FQNNGV. The CDR3 totals 14 residues. The DNA of the CDR3 is TGTGCCAGCAGCTTAGAGAGGGTAGGCTATGGCTACACCTTC. Protein product: CASSLERVGYGYTF.

CDR3 nucleotide sequence: TGTGCCAGCAGTGAATTCGGGACTTCAAGAAACATTCAGTACTTC. It translates to CASSEFGTSRNIQYF. The chain uses TRBV6-1 and TRBJ2-4; D is possibly TRBD2 (6 bases). Germline lookup yields CDR1 MNHNS and CDR2 SASEGT. This CDR3 contains 15 residues. The V gene lost 2 bases and the J gene lost 6 bases, with 14 bases spanning the gap.

The table lists this clone with a count of one. This chain joins TRBV5-1 and TRBJ1-2; tentatively, D is TRBD1 (6 bases). Germline lookup yields CDR1 SGHRS and CDR2 YFSETQ. The V end was cut by 5 bases, the J end by 3 bases, with 17 bases between. The CDR3 sequence is 15 residues long. In nucleotides, the CDR3 is TGCGCCAGCAGGGCCCCTGGACAGTGGGACTATGGCTACACCTTC. Residues: CASRAPGQWDYGYTF.

This clone turned up a few times. This sequence joins TRBV27 and TRBJ2-7; D might be TRBD2 (6 bases). The CDR3 runs to 16 residues. Germline CDR1 reads MNHEY; CDR2 reads SMNVEV (reference sequence). V was clipped by 4 bases and J by 4 bases, with 20 bases between them. CDR3 coding DNA: TGTGCCAGCAGTTCCCTCGGACTATCTGGAGCTTACGAGCAGTACTTC. Amino acids: CASSSLGLSGAYEQYF.

The chain links TRBV6-5 to TRBJ2-7; 7 positions agree with TRBD2. V dropped 2 bases and J dropped 0; count of bases not matched to a gene: 7. This CDR3 comprises 16 residues. Germline CDR1 and CDR2: MNHEY and SVGAGI. CDR3: CASSYGPAGLSYEQYF. The CDR3 DNA sequence: TGTGCCAGCAGTTACGGTCCAGCGGGGCTCTCCTACGAGCAGTACTTC.

The chain combines TRBV15 with TRBJ2-7; 10 bases match TRBD2. J gave up 3 bases and V 3 bases, and 11 bases lay outside the gene matches. The germline V gene encodes CDR1 LNHNV and CDR2 YYDKDF (reference sequence). CDR3 length: 17 amino acids. The CDR3 spells CATSRGLALSRGYEQYF. In nucleotides, the CDR3 is TGTGCCACCAGCAGGGGACTAGCGTTATCCAGGGGCTACGAGCAGTACTTC.

This clone has more than one count but fewer than ten. J is TRBJ2-7 and V is TRBV12-3 or TRBV12-4; possibly TRBD1 for D (7 bases). V was trimmed by 3 bases and J by 4 bases, leaving 10 bases between them. CDR3 length equals 13 residues. The CDR3 DNA sequence: TGTGCCAGCAGTTTTTCAGGGGGGTACGAGCAGTACTTC. This codes for CASSFSGGYEQYF.

This chain links TRBV6-5 with TRBJ1-1; D unresolved. CDR3 length: 11 amino acids. Germline lookup yields CDR1 MNHEY and CDR2 SVGAGI. Trimming shortened V by 2 bases and J by 12 bases, and 10 bases separated the two germline ends. For the CDR3, the DNA is TGTGCCAGCAGTTACCAGAGGGCCTCTTTCTTT. It encodes CASSYQRASFF.

This clone has only a few counts. V gene TRBV19 combines with J gene TRBJ2-5; either TRBD1 or TRBD2 may fit D (5 bases each). Germline CDR1 is LNHDA and CDR2 is SQIVND (reference sequence). Trimming took off 7 bases at V and 5 bases at J, with 20 bases between the two ends. The CDR3 sequence is 15 residues long. The CDR3 spells CASTSRASRGETQYF. The CDR3 DNA reads as TGTGCCAGTACCTCCAGGGCATCGAGAGGGGAGACCCAGTACTTC.

In its sample, this clone is medium-sized (0.01 to 0.1%). This rearrangement joins TRBV19 to TRBJ1-1, with TRBD1 identical over 7 bases. Trimming removed 8 bases from V and 4 bases from J; junction bases left unmatched: 10. Germline CDR1 LNHDA, CDR2 SQIVND (reference sequence). This CDR3 comprises 14 residues. The CDR3 loop reads CASQNRGIGTEAFF. CDR3 nucleotides: TGTGCCAGTCAGAACAGGGGAATTGGCACTGAAGCTTTCTTT.

This clone is medium-sized. This chain joins TRBV9 and TRBJ2-5, with unresolved D. Looked up from germline, CDR1 is SGDLS and CDR2 is YYNGEE. V lost 0 bases and J 5 bases, leaving 20 bases between the germline ends. This CDR3 has 17 amino acids. The chain's CDR3 is CASSVGIMEIGRETQYF. The DNA of the CDR3 is TGTGCCAGCAGCGTAGGGATCATGGAGATAGGAAGGGAGACCCAGTACTTC.

Many counts were recorded for this clone. The chain couples TRBV5-6 to TRBJ1-1; maybe TRBD1 (5 bases). Trimming shortened V by 0 bases and J by 4 bases, and 13 bases separated the two germline ends. This CDR3 is 15 amino acids long. The germline V gene has CDR1 SGHDT and CDR2 YYEEEE. CDR3 region: CASSLAGTGATEAFF. DNA for the CDR3: TGTGCCAGCAGCTTGGCAGGGACTGGGGCCACTGAAGCTTTCTTT.

By proportion, this clone is medium-sized (0.01 to 0.1%). This sequence joins TRBV27 and TRBJ2-5; no clear D gene. This CDR3 spans 13 amino acids. The germline gives CDR1 MNHEY, CDR2 SMNVEV (reference sequence). Trimming cost V 8 bases and J 5 bases, with 15 bases left between them. The CDR3 nucleotides are TGTGCCAGCTCTGCTCGCTCCTGGGAGACCCAGTACTTC. Encoded protein: CASSARSWETQYF.